This T cell receptor (beta chain) was captured by sequencing in a study of CD8+CD57+ T cells in acquired aplastic anemia. V trimming: 1 base; J trimming: 8 bases; junction bases outside the gene matches: 2. CDR1 LNHNV and CDR2 YYDKDF come from the germline V gene (reference sequence). The CDR3 covers 14 residues. CD8+CD57+ cell expansion had been shown by flow cytometry in patients chosen for sequencing. Genomic DNA acted as the template from which TCR beta VDJ combination and CDR3 sequence profiling were carried out. Each CDR3 protein is one row after TCRdb ran MiXCR on the reads. The table lists more than 150,000 distinct CDR3 sequences, 48% of them singletons.

V usage is TRBV15 and J usage is TRBJ2-1, with 10 bases that match TRBD2. This TCR was recovered from a human donor with aplastic anemia. The sample was sorted CD4+, CD8+, or CD8+CD57+ T cells (not recorded which) from PBMCs. The CDR3 nucleotides are TGTGCCACCAGCAGAGTCACTAGCGGGGATGAGCAGTTCTTC. Its protein is CATSRVTSGDEQFF.